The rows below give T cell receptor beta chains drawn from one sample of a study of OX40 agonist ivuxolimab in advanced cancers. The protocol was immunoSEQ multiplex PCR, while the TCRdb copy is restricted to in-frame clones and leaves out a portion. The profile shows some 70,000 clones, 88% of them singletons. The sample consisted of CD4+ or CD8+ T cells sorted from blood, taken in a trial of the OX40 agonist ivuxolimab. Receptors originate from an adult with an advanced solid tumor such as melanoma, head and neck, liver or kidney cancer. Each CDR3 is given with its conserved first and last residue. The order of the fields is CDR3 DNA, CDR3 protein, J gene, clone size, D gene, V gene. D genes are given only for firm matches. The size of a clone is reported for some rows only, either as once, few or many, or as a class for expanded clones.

TGTGCCAGCGAGCCCGGGACTAGCTCCTACGAGCAGTACTTC,CASEPGTSSYEQYF,TRBJ2-7,-,TRBD2,TRBV6-6
TGCGCCAGCAGCCCAAACAGGGGGCGGCAGGGCTACACCTTC,CASSPNRGRQGYTF,TRBJ1-2,-,TRBD1,TRBV4-1
TGTGCCAGCAGCTTCGGGACTCGAAACACAGATACGCAGTATTTT,CASSFGTRNTDTQYF,TRBJ2-3,-,-,TRBV7-3
TGTGCCAGCAGTACTAGCGGGGGGGCCCACGAGCAGTACTTC,CASSTSGGAHEQYF,TRBJ2-7,-,TRBD2,TRBV28
TGCAGCGTTACGTGGGGGGCGAGGGCCGGGGAGCTGTTTTTT,CSVTWGARAGELFF,TRBJ2-2,-,-,TRBV29-1
TGCGCCAGCAGCTCCTCCGGACTAGCGGGAGCAGATACGCAGTATTTT,CASSSSGLAGADTQYF,TRBJ2-3,-,TRBD2,TRBV5-1
TGTGCCAGCTCGCCGGGGGACGGGGCCGGGTATGGCTACACCTTC,CASSPGDGAGYGYTF,TRBJ1-2,-,-,TRBV18
TGTGCCAGCAGGAGGACAGTTAATTCACCCCTCCACTTT,CASRRTVNSPLHF,TRBJ1-6,-,-,TRBV6-1
TGTGCCACCAGCAGGTCCGGGGCGCAGGGATATGGCTACACCTTC,CATSRSGAQGYGYTF,TRBJ1-2,once,-,TRBV15
TGTGCCAGCTCACCCGTCACCGGGGAGCTGTTTTTT,CASSPVTGELFF,TRBJ2-2,-,-,TRBV18
TGTGCCATCAGTCCCGGGGGGGAGGTGGGTGAGCAGTACTTC,CAISPGGEVGEQYF,TRBJ2-7,once,TRBD2,TRBV10-3
TGTGCCTGGAGGGGACAGGGAGGCACCGGGGAGCTGTTTTTT,CAWRGQGGTGELFF,TRBJ2-2,-,TRBD1,TRBV30
TGTGCCAGCAGCTTTTCCGACACCTGGCAGGGTACGCAGTATTTT,CASSFSDTWQGTQYF,TRBJ2-3,-,-,TRBV7-2
TGTGCCAGCAGCCCCGGCAACAGGGTCATGAACACTGAAGCTTTCTTT,CASSPGNRVMNTEAFF,TRBJ1-1,-,-,TRBV7-2
TGTGCCAGCAGCGAGCGGATTTCCTACGAGCAGTACTTC,CASSERISYEQYF,TRBJ2-7,-,-,TRBV7-2
TGTGCCAGCAGCATTCTTTCCGGGGACACCTACGAGCAGTACTTC,CASSILSGDTYEQYF,TRBJ2-7,once,-,TRBV28
TGTGCCATCAGTGGGGGTGGGAATGAGCAGTTCTTC,CAISGGGNEQFF,TRBJ2-1,-,-,TRBV10-3
TGTGCCAGCAGTGAACGGGGCCCGTATGCAACTAATGAAAAACTGTTTTTT,CASSERGPYATNEKLFF,TRBJ1-4,-,-,TRBV2
TGTGCCAGCAGGCGGACTAGTCGGTTTTACAATGAGCAGTTCTTC,CASRRTSRFYNEQFF,TRBJ2-1,-,TRBD2,TRBV6-5
TGCGCCAGCAGCGTGACAGGGGGGCAGGGAGAGACCCAGTACTTC,CASSVTGGQGETQYF,TRBJ2-5,-,TRBD1,TRBV5-1
TGTGCCATCAGTGAATTGGGGCTAGACTATGGCTACACCTTC,CAISELGLDYGYTF,TRBJ1-2,-,-,TRBV10-3
TGTGCCAGTAGTATGTCGACAGGGGGTATTGGCAATCAGCCCCAGCATTTT,CASSMSTGGIGNQPQHF,TRBJ1-5,-,TRBD1,TRBV19
TGTGCCAGCAGCTTAGCTGGTAGTCCAGATACGCAGTATTTT,CASSLAGSPDTQYF,TRBJ2-3,-,-,TRBV7-9
TGTGCCAGTAGGAAAAGCCGGGACGTCGGCAATGAGCAGTTCTTC,CASRKSRDVGNEQFF,TRBJ2-1,-,-,TRBV19
TGTGCCAGCAGCCCTAGCGGGGGATGGACCGGGGAGCTGTTTTTT,CASSPSGGWTGELFF,TRBJ2-2,-,TRBD2,TRBV7-9
TGTGCCAGCAGCGACGTGAGGACAGGGGAAACCGGGGAGCTGTTTTTT,CASSDVRTGETGELFF,TRBJ2-2,once,TRBD1,TRBV5-6
TGTGCCAGCAGCTTGGGCAGGGGTTTCGCTGAGCAGTTCTTC,CASSLGRGFAEQFF,TRBJ2-1,-,-,TRBV11-2
TGTGCCAGCTCACCTTTACAGGGGGCGGGAAAACTGTTTTTT,CASSPLQGAGKLFF,TRBJ1-4,-,TRBD1,TRBV18
TGTGCCAGCACTCGGGCGGGGTTCGACAATCAGCCCCAGCATTTT,CASTRAGFDNQPQHF,TRBJ1-5,-,-,TRBV6-1
TGTGCCAGCAGCTCTACCGCGGTCAATGAGCAGTTCTTC,CASSSTAVNEQFF,TRBJ2-1,-,-,TRBV13
TGTGCCAGCGGGAGGGGTACATCTGGAAACACCATATATTTT,CASGRGTSGNTIYF,TRBJ1-3,-,-,TRBV28
TGCGCCAGCAGCTTGGCGTCCTGGGGCGCTATAAGCACTGAAGCTTTCTTT,CASSLASWGAISTEAFF,TRBJ1-1,-,-,TRBV5-1
TGCGCCAGCAGCCCGGGCGACCAAGGGGGGGCCTCTGGAAACACCATATATTTT,CASSPGDQGGASGNTIYF,TRBJ1-3,-,-,TRBV5-1
TGTGCCAGCCGGGGGACTAGCGGGGCCACAGATACGCAGTATTTT,CASRGTSGATDTQYF,TRBJ2-3,few,TRBD2,TRBV28
TGCGCCAGCAGCCCCCTCCCCCTAGCGGGAGGCCACGAGCAGTACTTC,CASSPLPLAGGHEQYF,TRBJ2-7,-,TRBD2,TRBV5-1
TGTGCCAGCAGCTTCGACAGGGGGCAAAACACTGAAGCTTTCTTT,CASSFDRGQNTEAFF,TRBJ1-1,-,TRBD1,TRBV5-8
TGTGCCAGCAGTCCGACACCGGGACTAGCGGGATTCTTC,CASSPTPGLAGFF,TRBJ2-1,-,TRBD2,TRBV27
TGTGCCAGCAGCCTAAGGACAGGGGCATCTACAACTAATGAAAAACTGTTTTTT,CASSLRTGASTTNEKLFF,TRBJ1-4,-,TRBD1,TRBV14
TGTGCCAGCAGCTTAGCGCAGGGTTTGAGTGAGCAGTACTTC,CASSLAQGLSEQYF,TRBJ2-7,-,-,TRBV7-2
TGTGCCAGTAGTCGGGAGTACACAGATACGCAGTATTTT,CASSREYTDTQYF,TRBJ2-3,-,-,TRBV19
TGTGCCAGCAGTAATGCCGGGACCCCCTACGAGCAGTACTTC,CASSNAGTPYEQYF,TRBJ2-7,-,-,TRBV28
TGTGCCAGCAGTTCCCCACAGGGTAGGAACACTGAAGCTTTCTTT,CASSSPQGRNTEAFF,TRBJ1-1,-,-,TRBV28